This T cell receptor (beta chain) appears in the sequencing data of a study of blood T cells in healthy people across ages. Trimming at V came to 4 bases and at J to 5 bases, leaving 11 bases not matched to a gene. Looked up from germline, CDR1 is SGHRS and CDR2 is YFSETQ. This CDR3 has 15 amino acids. Investigators took about 9.1 milliliters of peripheral blood from every donor. The second PCR ran about 6 to 11 cycles with a sample-barcoded 5' primer and J-beta primers. In TCRdb, the 5' RACE reads were re-called with MiXCR into one record per CDR3 protein. This table has 350,000 to 450,000 distinct CDR3 sequences, approximately 51% appearing once. This clonotype showed up many times.

This TCR came from a man aged 55 to 69 in good health. The specimen was blood. V gene TRBV5-1 combines with J gene TRBJ2-7, with 8 bases lining up with TRBD1. CDR3 sequence (DNA): TGCGCCAGCAGCCTAGGGACAGGAGAGGACCACGAGCAGTACTTC. Amino acid sequence: CASSLGTGEDHEQYF.